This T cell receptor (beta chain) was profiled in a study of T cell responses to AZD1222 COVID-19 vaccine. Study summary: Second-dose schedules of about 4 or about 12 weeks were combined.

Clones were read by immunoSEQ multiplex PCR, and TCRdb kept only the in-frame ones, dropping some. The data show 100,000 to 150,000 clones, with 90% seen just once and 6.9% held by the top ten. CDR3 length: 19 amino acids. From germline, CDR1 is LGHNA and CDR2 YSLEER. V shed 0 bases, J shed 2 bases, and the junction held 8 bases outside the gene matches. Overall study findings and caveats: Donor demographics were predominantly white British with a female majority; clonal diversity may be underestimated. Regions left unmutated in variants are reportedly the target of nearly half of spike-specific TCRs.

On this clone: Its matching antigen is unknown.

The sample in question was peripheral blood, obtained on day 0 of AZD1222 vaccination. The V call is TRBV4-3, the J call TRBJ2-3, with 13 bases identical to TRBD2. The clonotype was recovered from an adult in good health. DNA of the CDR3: TGCGCCAGCAGCCAAGAGCCAGCCGGGACTAGCGGGGTCACAGATACGCAGTATTTT. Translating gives CASSQEPAGTSGVTDTQYF.